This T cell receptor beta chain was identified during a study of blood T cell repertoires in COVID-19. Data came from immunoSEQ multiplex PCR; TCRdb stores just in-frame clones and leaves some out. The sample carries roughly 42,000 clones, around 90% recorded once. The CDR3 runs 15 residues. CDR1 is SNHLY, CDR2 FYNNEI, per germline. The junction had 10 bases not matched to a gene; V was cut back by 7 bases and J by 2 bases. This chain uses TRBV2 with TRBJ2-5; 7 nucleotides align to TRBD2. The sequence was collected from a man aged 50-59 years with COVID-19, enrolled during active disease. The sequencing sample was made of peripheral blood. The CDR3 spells CASIFHLAVQETQYF. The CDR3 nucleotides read TGTGCCAGCATATTCCATCTAGCGGTACAAGAGACCCAGTACTTC.